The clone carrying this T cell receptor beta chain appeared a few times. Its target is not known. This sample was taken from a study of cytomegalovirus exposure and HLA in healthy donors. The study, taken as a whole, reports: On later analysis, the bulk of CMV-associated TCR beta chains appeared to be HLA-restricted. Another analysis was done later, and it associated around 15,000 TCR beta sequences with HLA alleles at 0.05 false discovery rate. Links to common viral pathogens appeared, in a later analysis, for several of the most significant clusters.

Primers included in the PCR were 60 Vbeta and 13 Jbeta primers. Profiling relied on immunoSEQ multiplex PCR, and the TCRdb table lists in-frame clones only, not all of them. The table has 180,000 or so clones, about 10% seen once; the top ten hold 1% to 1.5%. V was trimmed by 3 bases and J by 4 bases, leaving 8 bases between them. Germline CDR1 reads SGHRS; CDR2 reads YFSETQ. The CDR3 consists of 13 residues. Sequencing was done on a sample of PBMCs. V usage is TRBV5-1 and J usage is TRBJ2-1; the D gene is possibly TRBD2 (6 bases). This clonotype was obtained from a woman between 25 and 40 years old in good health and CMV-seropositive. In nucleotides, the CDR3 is TGCGCCAGCAGCTCTGGGAGGTACAATGAGCAGTTCTTC. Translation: CASSSGRYNEQFF. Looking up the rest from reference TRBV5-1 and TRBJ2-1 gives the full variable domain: KAGVTQTPRYLIKTRGQQVTLSCSPISGHRSVSWYQQTPGQGLQFLFEYFSETQRNKGNFPGRFSGRQFSNSRSEMNVSTLELGDSALYLCASSSGRYNEQFFGPGTRLTVL.